The clone carrying this TCR beta chain was observed many times. Its antigen is as yet unknown. The V and J ends lost 1 base and 7 bases respectively, with 6 bases between them. CDR1 is SGHKS, CDR2 YYEKEE, per germline (reference sequence). CDR3 length equals 12 residues. Time point described: patch test 2, 6 weeks after DPC sensitization. The treatment was: therapeutic diphenylcyclopropenone sensitization with weekly scalp DPC. These data belong to a study of human T cells and chemical hapten exposure. Study context: Sensitization used 2% DPC on roughly 2 cm by roughly 2 cm upper inner arm skin.

TCRdb re-analysed the RACE reads in MiXCR, keeping a single row per CDR3 protein. The table lists 65,000 to 90,000 distinct CDR3 sequences, less than 8% of them singletons. Study conclusions and caveats: Alopecia affecting every donor means their immune response may not match healthy people's. In the PT1 data, expanded TCR counts showed a positive correlation with patch test score. With DPC sensitization, TCRs exceeding 1 in 1000 frequency showed no change.

This receptor was identified in a woman aged 25 to 45 with alopecia areata. Some clones in this sample may be carry-over from other donors' samples. The material sequenced was whole blood, taken in connection with sensitization to the hapten diphenylcyclopropenone (DPC). The J gene is TRBJ1-5, the V gene TRBV5-5; D is uncertain. The CDR3: CASSLIDQPQHF. CDR3 bases: TGTGCCAGCAGCTTGATAGACCAGCCCCAGCATTTT.